The entry below gives a single TCR beta chain sequence along with its context. Its antigen is undetermined. This sample was taken from a study of cytomegalovirus exposure and HLA in healthy donors. Broader study findings: The presence/absence work took it that sequencing depth was about the same across donors. In a later analysis, a missense DCLRE1C variant was linked to TCR beta V- and J-gene trimming. TCR beta chains numbering about 160 were designated cytomegalovirus-associated. With further analysis later on, most CMV-associated TCR beta chains appeared HLA-restricted.

CDR3 size: 13 residues. Germline-derived CDR1 and CDR2 are MRHNA and SNTAGT. V shed 2 bases and J shed 4 bases, with 8 bases lying between them. It was with 60 Vbeta and 13 Jbeta primers that the PCR ran. TCRdb's copy holds only in-frame clones and misses some; the assay was immunoSEQ multiplex PCR. The sample yields 150,000 to 200,000 clones, 75% to 90% seen once. The rearrangement links TRBV6-4 to TRBJ2-5, with TRBD2 as a possible D gene (5 bases). The source material was PBMCs. The receptor's source is a male donor in good health and CMV-seropositive. The chain's CDR3 is CASSDGRGETQYF. CDR3 nucleotide sequence: TGTGCCAGCAGTGACGGGAGAGGAGAGACCCAGTACTTC.